This is a list of T cell receptor beta chains from one sample in a study of OX40 agonist ivuxolimab in advanced cancers. Clones were sequenced by immunoSEQ multiplex PCR, and TCRdb holds only the in-frame ones, with some missing. The sample includes tens of thousands of clones, around 90% of them seen just once. The sample in question was CD4+ or CD8+ T cells sorted from blood, obtained in a trial of the OX40 agonist ivuxolimab. The receptors stem from an adult with an advanced solid tumor such as melanoma, head and neck, liver or kidney cancer. Each CDR3 is given with its conserved first and last residue. The D gene is left open where the match is weak. Size is stated for part of the rows, as once, few or many counts, or as a class when the clone is expanded.

d_call: TRBD2
v_call: TRBV5-1
j_call: TRBJ2-3
clone_size: NA
cdr3_nt: TGCGCCAGTACCGAAGGACTAGCGGGAGGCACGCAGTATTTT
cdr3_aa: CASTEGLAGGTQYF

d_call: NA
v_call: TRBV4-1
j_call: TRBJ2-5
clone_size: NA
cdr3_nt: TGCGCCAGCAGCCAGGGGGCAGGACTGGAGACCCAGTACTTC
cdr3_aa: CASSQGAGLETQYF

d_call: NA
v_call: TRBV19
j_call: TRBJ1-5
clone_size: NA
cdr3_nt: TGTGCCAGTAGCACCCAGGGAAATCAGCCCCAGCATTTT
cdr3_aa: CASSTQGNQPQHF

d_call: NA
v_call: TRBV5-1
j_call: TRBJ2-2
clone_size: NA
cdr3_nt: TGCGCCAGCAGCCACTCCACCGGGGAGCTGTTTTTT
cdr3_aa: CASSHSTGELFF

d_call: TRBD2
v_call: TRBV5-4
j_call: TRBJ2-1
clone_size: NA
cdr3_nt: TGTGCCAGCAGCGGAAGCGGGAGGCCGGGCAATGAGCAGTTCTTC
cdr3_aa: CASSGSGRPGNEQFF

d_call: NA
v_call: TRBV6-6
j_call: TRBJ1-2
clone_size: NA
cdr3_nt: TGTGCCAGCGGGGGGCGTAGCTATGGCTACACCTTC
cdr3_aa: CASGGRSYGYTF

d_call: NA
v_call: TRBV28
j_call: TRBJ1-2
clone_size: NA
cdr3_nt: TGTGCCAGCAGTTTGGGAGCCGCTTCGGTCTATGGCTACACCTTC
cdr3_aa: CASSLGAASVYGYTF

d_call: NA
v_call: TRBV18
j_call: TRBJ1-1
clone_size: NA
cdr3_nt: TGTGCCAGCTCACCAGGAGGCAGGACGAACACTGAAGCTTTCTTT
cdr3_aa: CASSPGGRTNTEAFF

d_call: TRBD2
v_call: TRBV19
j_call: TRBJ2-5
clone_size: NA
cdr3_nt: TGTGCCAGTCGAGGGGCCGGGACTAGCGGGAGTCCGGGGAAAGAGACCCAGTACTTC
cdr3_aa: CASRGAGTSGSPGKETQYF

d_call: NA
v_call: TRBV5-1
j_call: TRBJ2-2
clone_size: few
cdr3_nt: TGCGCCAGCAGCTTGGGTCAGGTGGGGACGTACACCGGGGAGCTGTTTTTT
cdr3_aa: CASSLGQVGTYTGELFF

d_call: NA
v_call: TRBV14
j_call: TRBJ1-5
clone_size: NA
cdr3_nt: TGTGCCAGCAGCCCTCCGGGACAAACTCATCAGCCCCAGCATTTT
cdr3_aa: CASSPPGQTHQPQHF

d_call: TRBD1
v_call: TRBV9
j_call: TRBJ1-1
clone_size: NA
cdr3_nt: TGTGCCAGCAGCGTAGAACGACAGGGATTAATACCACATGAAGCTTTCTTT
cdr3_aa: CASSVERQGLIPHEAFF

d_call: TRBD2
v_call: TRBV25-1
j_call: TRBJ2-7
clone_size: once
cdr3_nt: TGTGCCAGCGGGAAGCGGGGGAGCTCCTACGAGCAGTACTTC
cdr3_aa: CASGKRGSSYEQYF

d_call: NA
v_call: TRBV10-3
j_call: TRBJ2-1
clone_size: NA
cdr3_nt: TGTGCCATCAGTTCTTTCAATGAGCAGTTCTTC
cdr3_aa: CAISSFNEQFF

d_call: TRBD1
v_call: TRBV5-1
j_call: TRBJ1-1
clone_size: NA
cdr3_nt: TGCGCCAGCAGCTCGGGACAGCCGAACACTGAAGCTTTCTTT
cdr3_aa: CASSSGQPNTEAFF

d_call: TRBD2
v_call: TRBV19
j_call: TRBJ2-7
clone_size: NA
cdr3_nt: TGTGCCAGTAGTATACGGTCTACTAGCGGCTACGAGCAGTACTTC
cdr3_aa: CASSIRSTSGYEQYF

d_call: NA
v_call: TRBV23-1
j_call: TRBJ1-1
clone_size: NA
cdr3_nt: TGCGCCAGCAGCCTGGTTAGCCCGGCGGGCACTGAAGCTTTCTTT
cdr3_aa: CASSLVSPAGTEAFF

d_call: TRBD2
v_call: TRBV7-9
j_call: TRBJ2-1
clone_size: once
cdr3_nt: TGTGCCAGCAGCTCTATTGGGGGGACTAGCTTCGATGAGCAGTTCTTC
cdr3_aa: CASSSIGGTSFDEQFF

d_call: TRBD2
v_call: TRBV7-9
j_call: TRBJ2-7
clone_size: NA
cdr3_nt: TGTGCCAGCAGCTTAGGTTCCCTAGCGGGACCAAACTACGAGCAGTACTTC
cdr3_aa: CASSLGSLAGPNYEQYF

d_call: NA
v_call: TRBV19
j_call: TRBJ1-5
clone_size: NA
cdr3_nt: TGTGCCAGTAGTAAGAGCGGGGAAAACAATCAGCCCCAGCATTTT
cdr3_aa: CASSKSGENNQPQHF

d_call: TRBD1
v_call: TRBV19
j_call: TRBJ1-2
clone_size: NA
cdr3_nt: TGTGCCAGTAGTAAACGGGGGACAGGGGCGGACTATGGCTACACCTTC
cdr3_aa: CASSKRGTGADYGYTF

d_call: TRBD1
v_call: TRBV19
j_call: TRBJ2-7
clone_size: NA
cdr3_nt: TGTGCCAGTAGTCCAGACAGGGCCTACTCGTACGAGCAGTACTTC
cdr3_aa: CASSPDRAYSYEQYF

d_call: NA
v_call: TRBV7-2
j_call: TRBJ1-1
clone_size: NA
cdr3_nt: TGTGCCAGCAGCTCGACAGGTGGGGTCACTGAAGCTTTCTTT
cdr3_aa: CASSSTGGVTEAFF

d_call: NA
v_call: TRBV18
j_call: TRBJ2-5
clone_size: NA
cdr3_nt: TGTGCCAGCTCACCACCGAGTCCAGGCCAAGAGACCCAGTACTTC
cdr3_aa: CASSPPSPGQETQYF

d_call: NA
v_call: TRBV2
j_call: TRBJ2-1
clone_size: NA
cdr3_nt: TGTGCCAGCAGTGTGGTGCGGGCGCCAGACAATGAGCAGTTCTTC
cdr3_aa: CASSVVRAPDNEQFF

d_call: TRBD2
v_call: TRBV6-5
j_call: TRBJ2-5
clone_size: NA
cdr3_nt: TGTGCCAGCAGTTACGTTACTAGCGGGAGGGCTCGGACCCAGTACTTC
cdr3_aa: CASSYVTSGRARTQYF

d_call: NA
v_call: TRBV6-5
j_call: TRBJ1-5
clone_size: NA
cdr3_nt: TGTGCCAGCAGTGACCCTGGGCCCCAGCATTTT
cdr3_aa: CASSDPGPQHF

d_call: NA
v_call: TRBV5-1
j_call: TRBJ2-3
clone_size: NA
cdr3_nt: TGCGCCAGCAGCTCACTAGCAGGGGGCACAGATACGCAGTATTTT
cdr3_aa: CASSSLAGGTDTQYF

d_call: TRBD1
v_call: TRBV5-4
j_call: TRBJ2-2
clone_size: NA
cdr3_nt: TGTGCCAGCAGCCTACCGGGACAGGGGTTCACCGGGGAGCTGTTTTTT
cdr3_aa: CASSLPGQGFTGELFF

d_call: NA
v_call: TRBV6-6
j_call: TRBJ2-7
clone_size: NA
cdr3_nt: TGTGCCAGCAGTACGGACCCGCCGGAGACCTACGAGCAGTACTTC
cdr3_aa: CASSTDPPETYEQYF

d_call: TRBD2
v_call: TRBV7-3
j_call: TRBJ2-1
clone_size: NA
cdr3_nt: TGTGCCAGCAGCCCCGCCGGGACTAGCGGGAGACAGAATGAGCAGTTCTTC
cdr3_aa: CASSPAGTSGRQNEQFF

d_call: NA
v_call: TRBV18
j_call: TRBJ1-1
clone_size: NA
cdr3_nt: TGTGCCAGCTCATCCTCAATGAACACTGAAGCTTTCTTT
cdr3_aa: CASSSSMNTEAFF

d_call: TRBD2
v_call: TRBV4-1
j_call: TRBJ2-2
clone_size: once
cdr3_nt: TGCGCCAGCAGCCAAGATAGTAGCGGGAGGACCCAGAACACCGGGGAGCTGTTTTTT
cdr3_aa: CASSQDSSGRTQNTGELFF

d_call: NA
v_call: TRBV5-1
j_call: TRBJ1-2
clone_size: once
cdr3_nt: TGCGCCAGCAGCTTGGGGGAGGGTAACTATGGCTACACCTTC
cdr3_aa: CASSLGEGNYGYTF

d_call: TRBD2
v_call: TRBV19
j_call: TRBJ2-2
clone_size: NA
cdr3_nt: TGTGCCAGTAGTATAGAGACGCTAGCGGACACCGGGGAGCTGTTTTTT
cdr3_aa: CASSIETLADTGELFF

d_call: NA
v_call: TRBV9
j_call: TRBJ2-3
clone_size: NA
cdr3_nt: TGTGCCAGCAGCCCCCCTGGACGGATCCGCACAGATACGCAGTATTTT
cdr3_aa: CASSPPGRIRTDTQYF

d_call: TRBD1
v_call: TRBV14
j_call: TRBJ2-4
clone_size: NA
cdr3_nt: TGTGCCAGCAGCCAAGAAAGAGGTGGGACAGGATTATTAGCCAAAAACATTCAGTACTTC
cdr3_aa: CASSQERGGTGLLAKNIQYF

d_call: TRBD2
v_call: TRBV4-2
j_call: TRBJ2-1
clone_size: NA
cdr3_nt: TGTGCCAGCAGCCAACTCCCGGGACTAGCGGCTAGGGATGAGCAGTTCTTC
cdr3_aa: CASSQLPGLAARDEQFF

d_call: NA
v_call: TRBV29-1
j_call: TRBJ2-5
clone_size: NA
cdr3_nt: TGCAGCGTTGTGCGGGACCGAGAGACCCAGTACTTC
cdr3_aa: CSVVRDRETQYF

d_call: NA
v_call: TRBV6-1
j_call: TRBJ1-3
clone_size: NA
cdr3_nt: TGTGCCAGCAGTGTGGGGGATGGTGGAAACACCATATATTTT
cdr3_aa: CASSVGDGGNTIYF

d_call: TRBD1
v_call: TRBV18
j_call: TRBJ1-5
clone_size: NA
cdr3_nt: TGTGCCAGCTCACCAACCGGGACAGGGTCTAGCAATCAGCCCCAGCATTTT
cdr3_aa: CASSPTGTGSSNQPQHF

d_call: NA
v_call: TRBV10-3
j_call: TRBJ1-2
clone_size: NA
cdr3_nt: TGTGCCATCAGTGCCGAGGCCCCGGAACGCTATGGCTACACCTTC
cdr3_aa: CAISAEAPERYGYTF